The 7 T cell receptor beta chains reported below all come from one sample, sequenced in a study of shared clonotypes between healthy human individuals. The protocol was immunoSEQ multiplex PCR, while the TCRdb copy is restricted to in-frame clones and leaves out a portion. The data contain around 510,000 clones, roughly 95% of them singletons. Sequenced: naive CD4+ T cells sorted from blood. Noted subset: CD45RA+ positively selected. The receptors derive from a woman between 25 and 40 years old in good health.

The chain employs TRBV5-1 and TRBJ2-7, with 7 bases fitting TRBD2. Unmatched junction bases numbered 14, after V lost 0 bases and J lost 2 bases. The CDR3 has 18 amino acids. Germline values: CDR1 SGHRS, CDR2 YFSETQ. CDR3 bases: TGCGCCAGCAGCTTGGGGCGGCCTTTGGCGGGAGCAACCTACGAGCAGTACTTC. This translates into CASSLGRPLAGATYEQYF.

The chain is built from TRBV9 and TRBJ2-7; TRBD1 matches at 8 bases. Trimming cost V 0 bases and J 5 bases; bases outside gene matches: 4. The CDR3 is made up of 14 amino acids. CDR1 and CDR2 from the germline V gene are SGDLS and YYNGEE. The CDR3 region has the DNA TGTGCCAGCAGCGTAGGAGTGACAGGGGACGAGCAGTACTTC. Protein sequence: CASSVGVTGDEQYF.

The chain joins TRBV5-6 to TRBJ2-1, with 9 bases fitting TRBD2. The CDR3 contains 17 residues. In germline, CDR1 is SGHDT, CDR2 YYEEEE. The J segment lost 10 bases and the V segment lost 3 bases, leaving 17 bases of the junction unmatched. CDR3 residues: CASSSPGASGGRQEQFF. In DNA, the CDR3 is TGTGCCAGCAGCTCCCCCGGGGCGAGCGGGGGGCGTCAAGAGCAGTTCTTC. The whole variable domain, filled in from reference TRBV5-6 and TRBJ2-1, reads DAGVTQSPTHLIKTRGQQVTLRCSPKSGHDTVSWYQQALGQGPQFIFQYYEEEERQRGNFPDRFSGHQFPNYSSELNVNALLLGDSALYLCASSSPGASGGRQEQFFGPGTRLTVL.

Points on this clone: Germline and junction disagree at one end, which may indicate a read error. V gene TRBV2 combines with J gene TRBJ1-4, with D unclear. Germline assignment: CDR1 SNHLY and CDR2 FYNNEI. CDR3 size: 12 residues. This CDR3 reads CASREGSEKLFF. CDR3 DNA sequence: TGTGCCAGCAGGGAAGGGTCGGAAAAACTGTTTTTT.

The CDR3 DNA follows: TGTGCCAGCAGTCTTAGACTAGCGGAATTCACAGATACGCAGTATTTT. Translation: CASSLRLAEFTDTQYF. V and J are TRBV5-4 and TRBJ2-3, with TRBD2 matching over 9 bases. Losses at the gene ends were 5 bases for V and 2 bases for J; bases not matched to a gene: 9. This CDR3 comprises 16 residues. The germline CDR1 and CDR2 sequences are SGHNT and YYREEE (reference sequence). The variable domain in full, with the rest retrieved from reference TRBV5-4 and TRBJ2-3, is ETGVTQSPTHLIKTRGQQVTLRCSSQSGHNTVSWYQQALGQGPQFIFQYYREEENGRGNFPPRFSGLQFPNYSSELNVNALELDDSALYLCASSLRLAEFTDTQYFGPGTRLTVL.

The rearrangement links TRBV19 to TRBJ1-1; the D gene is possibly TRBD1 (6 bases). Germline CDR1 and CDR2: LNHDA and SQIVND (reference sequence). The length of the CDR3 is 17 residues. V lost 3 bases, J lost 9 bases, and 26 bases lay in between. CDR3 loop: CASSIMVSRDTQPKAFF. The CDR3 coding sequence is TGTGCCAGTAGTATTATGGTCAGTCGGGACACCCAACCCAAAGCTTTCTTT. The full variable domain, rest sourced from reference TRBV19 and TRBJ1-1, is DGGITQSPKYLFRKEGQNVTLSCEQNLNHDAMYWYRQDPGQGLRLIYYSQIVNDFQKGDIAEGYSVSREKKESFPLTVTSAQKNPTAFYLCASSIMVSRDTQPKAFFGQGTRLTVV.

This clone appeared a few times. The rearrangement joins TRBV6-6 to TRBJ2-7; D is possibly TRBD1 (5 bases). Trimming removed 2 bases from V and 5 bases from J, with 19 bases in between. Germline V gene data show CDR1 as MNHNY and CDR2 as SVGAGI (reference sequence). This CDR3 has 16 amino acids. The CDR3 reads CASSYQVVGATHEQYF. The CDR3 nucleotides read TGTGCCAGCAGTTACCAAGTGGTAGGGGCCACCCACGAGCAGTACTTC.